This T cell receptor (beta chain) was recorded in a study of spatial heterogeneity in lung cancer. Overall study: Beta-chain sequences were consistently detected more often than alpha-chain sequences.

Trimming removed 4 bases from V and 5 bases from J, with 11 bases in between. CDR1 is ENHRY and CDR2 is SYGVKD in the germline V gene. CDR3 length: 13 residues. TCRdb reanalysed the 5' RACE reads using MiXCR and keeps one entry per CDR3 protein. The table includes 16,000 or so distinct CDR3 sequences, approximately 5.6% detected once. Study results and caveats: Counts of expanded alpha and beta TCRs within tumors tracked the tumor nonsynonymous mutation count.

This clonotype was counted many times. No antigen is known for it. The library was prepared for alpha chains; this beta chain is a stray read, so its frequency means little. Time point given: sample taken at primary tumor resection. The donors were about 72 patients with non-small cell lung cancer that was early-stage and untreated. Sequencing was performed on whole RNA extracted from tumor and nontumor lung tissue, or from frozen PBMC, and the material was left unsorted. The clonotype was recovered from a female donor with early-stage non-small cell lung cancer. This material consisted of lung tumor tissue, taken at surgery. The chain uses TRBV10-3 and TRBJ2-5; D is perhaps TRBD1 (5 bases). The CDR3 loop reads CAISGGNRETQYF. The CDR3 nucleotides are TGTGCCATCAGTGGGGGCAACCGGGAGACCCAGTACTTC.